This TCR beta chain was recovered during a study of cytomegalovirus exposure and HLA in healthy donors. Study-wide context: About 85 million unique TCRs from HLA-typed donors were held in an early release of data.

Germline assignment: CDR1 MNHEY and CDR2 SMNVEV (reference sequence). V lost 6 bases, J lost 8 bases, and 13 bases lay in between. CDR3 length: 12 amino acids. Points from the study as a whole: There were 150 or so TCR beta chains listed as cytomegalovirus-associated. Likely technical artifact: a cluster of highly shared sequence variants.

60 Vbeta and 13 Jbeta primers were used in PCR. Using immunoSEQ multiplex PCR, the repertoire was profiled, and TCRdb retains in-frame clones only, with some absent. The table has about 110,000 clones, 83% seen once; the top ten hold about 5.9%. Regarding this clone: The antigen is undetermined.

This TCR derives from a man between 18 and 29 years old in good health and CMV-seronegative. The V gene is TRBV27, the J gene TRBJ1-2; possibly TRBD1 for D (6 bases). The sequencing sample was made of PBMCs. The CDR3 spells CASRPAGEGYTF. The CDR3 DNA reads TGTGCCAGCAGGCCGGCAGGGGAAGGCTACACCTTC.